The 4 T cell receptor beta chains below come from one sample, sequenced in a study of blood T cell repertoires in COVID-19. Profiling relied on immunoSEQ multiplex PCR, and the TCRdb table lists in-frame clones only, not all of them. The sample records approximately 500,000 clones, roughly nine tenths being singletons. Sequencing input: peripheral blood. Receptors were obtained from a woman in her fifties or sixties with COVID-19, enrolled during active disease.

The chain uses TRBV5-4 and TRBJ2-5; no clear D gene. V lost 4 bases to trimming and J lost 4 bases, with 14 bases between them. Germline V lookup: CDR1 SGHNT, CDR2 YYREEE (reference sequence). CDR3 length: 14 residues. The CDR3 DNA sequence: TGTGCCAGCAGCCTAAAGATTGGTGGAGAGACCCAGTACTTC. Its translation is CASSLKIGGETQYF.

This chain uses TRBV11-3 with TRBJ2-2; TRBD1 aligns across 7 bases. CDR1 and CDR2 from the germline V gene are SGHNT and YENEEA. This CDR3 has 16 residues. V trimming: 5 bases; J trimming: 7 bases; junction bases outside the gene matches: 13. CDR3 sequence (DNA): TGTGCCAGCAGCCCCCAGAGGACAGGCACAATCGGGGAGCTGTTTTTT. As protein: CASSPQRTGTIGELFF. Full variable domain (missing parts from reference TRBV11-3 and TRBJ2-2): EAGVVQSPRYKIIEKKQPVAFWCNPISGHNTLYWYLQNLGQGPELLIRYENEEAVDDSQLPKDRFSAERLKGVDSTLKIQPAELGDSAVYLCASSPQRTGTIGELFFGEGSRLTVL.

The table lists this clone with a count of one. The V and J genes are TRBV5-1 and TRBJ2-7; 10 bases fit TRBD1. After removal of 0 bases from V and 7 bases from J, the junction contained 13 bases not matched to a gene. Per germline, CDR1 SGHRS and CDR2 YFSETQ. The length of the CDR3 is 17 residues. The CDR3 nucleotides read TGCGCCAGCAGCTTGGCCGGGACAGGGGAATCTATGGGGGAGCAGTACTTC. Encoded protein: CASSLAGTGESMGEQYF.

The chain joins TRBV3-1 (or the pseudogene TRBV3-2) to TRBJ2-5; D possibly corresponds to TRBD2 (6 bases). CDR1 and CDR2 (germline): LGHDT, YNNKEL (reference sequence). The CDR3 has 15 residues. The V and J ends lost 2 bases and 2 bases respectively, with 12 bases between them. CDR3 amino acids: CASSQNRRGQETQYF. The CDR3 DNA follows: TGTGCCAGCAGCCAAAATCGGCGGGGTCAAGAGACCCAGTACTTC.